This is a list of T cell receptor beta chains from one sample in a study of T cell responses to AZD1222 COVID-19 vaccine. Libraries were prepared by immunoSEQ multiplex PCR; TCRdb keeps only in-frame clonotypes and omits some of them. The sample records 120,000 or so clones, about 94% being singletons. The sequences come from peripheral blood, collected 28 days after the second AZD1222 dose. The receptors were gathered from an adult who received the AZD1222 COVID-19 vaccine. Both conserved end residues are trimmed from each CDR3.

j_gene: TRBJ1-2
v_gene: TRBV6-6
CDR3aa: ASSYDSSYGYT

j_gene: TRBJ2-1
v_gene: TRBV3-1/TRBV3-2
CDR3aa: ASSSRVDNEQF

j_gene: TRBJ2-7
v_gene: TRBV4-2
CDR3aa: ASSQERQGSYEQY

j_gene: TRBJ1-6
v_gene: TRBV12-3/TRBV12-4
CDR3aa: ASSFGTGALH

j_gene: TRBJ1-5
v_gene: TRBV6-1
CDR3aa: ASSERAPDIKSGRNQPQH

j_gene: TRBJ1-1
v_gene: TRBV13
CDR3aa: ASSRTGRWTEAF

j_gene: TRBJ2-2
v_gene: TRBV19
CDR3aa: ASRVLTGELF

j_gene: TRBJ2-1
v_gene: TRBV29-1
CDR3aa: SVEESGRSGNEQF

j_gene: TRBJ2-1
v_gene: TRBV6-5
CDR3aa: ASSYSGLAKNNEQF

j_gene: TRBJ2-5
v_gene: TRBV2
CDR3aa: ASSEEETQY

j_gene: TRBJ2-5
v_gene: TRBV27
CDR3aa: ASSLSIVSGHGETQY

j_gene: TRBJ1-1
v_gene: TRBV19
CDR3aa: ASSGGSEAF

j_gene: TRBJ2-7
v_gene: TRBV13
CDR3aa: ASSFSLGGGVGEQY

j_gene: TRBJ1-3
v_gene: TRBV19
CDR3aa: ASSEQFSGNTIY

j_gene: TRBJ1-2
v_gene: TRBV3-1/TRBV3-2
CDR3aa: ASSQAPGLLYGYT

j_gene: TRBJ1-2
v_gene: TRBV19
CDR3aa: ASSIYSAVGYT

j_gene: TRBJ1-2
v_gene: TRBV2
CDR3aa: ASRWTERNGYT

j_gene: TRBJ1-3
v_gene: TRBV4-2
CDR3aa: ASSQDLGPGNTIY

j_gene: TRBJ1-2
v_gene: TRBV29-1
CDR3aa: SVGGTGSNGYT

j_gene: TRBJ1-1
v_gene: TRBV10-1
CDR3aa: ASSEAFMNTEAF

j_gene: TRBJ1-5
v_gene: TRBV28
CDR3aa: ASSLSEDGALRRNQPQH

j_gene: TRBJ1-2
v_gene: TRBV5-1
CDR3aa: ASSPGDASGYT

j_gene: TRBJ2-7
v_gene: TRBV11-2
CDR3aa: ASSRSRPGYEQY

j_gene: TRBJ1-2
v_gene: TRBV29-1
CDR3aa: SVEWRGDYGYT

j_gene: TRBJ1-2
v_gene: TRBV6-5
CDR3aa: ASMFRGYT

j_gene: TRBJ1-1
v_gene: TRBV6-1
CDR3aa: ASSESGWQLNTEAF

j_gene: TRBJ1-2
v_gene: TRBV2
CDR3aa: ASSNSGRVSGYYGYT

j_gene: TRBJ2-6
v_gene: TRBV4-1
CDR3aa: ASSQEFRPSGANVLT

j_gene: TRBJ1-2
v_gene: TRBV29-1
CDR3aa: SVERQVPDGYT

j_gene: TRBJ2-7
v_gene: TRBV18
CDR3aa: ASSPPGNEQY

j_gene: TRBJ2-1
v_gene: TRBV3-1/TRBV3-2
CDR3aa: ASAQDAVIDEQF

j_gene: TRBJ2-1
v_gene: TRBV4-2
CDR3aa: ASRGSGGNNEQF

j_gene: TRBJ1-2
v_gene: TRBV11-2
CDR3aa: ASSLGGAGRGYT

j_gene: TRBJ1-6
v_gene: TRBV7-2
CDR3aa: ASLKRSSYNSPLH

j_gene: TRBJ2-3
v_gene: TRBV5-6
CDR3aa: ASSILLAGAFTDTQY

j_gene: TRBJ2-7
v_gene: TRBV7-9
CDR3aa: ASSLPEGKQY

j_gene: TRBJ1-5
v_gene: TRBV19
CDR3aa: ASSISRDGNQPQH

j_gene: TRBJ2-7
v_gene: TRBV5-1
CDR3aa: ASRETSDSYEQY

j_gene: TRBJ1-2
v_gene: TRBV18
CDR3aa: ASSPSHGTGNYGYT

j_gene: TRBJ1-2
v_gene: TRBV28
CDR3aa: ASRGTRVSDYGYT

j_gene: TRBJ2-7
v_gene: TRBV7-9
CDR3aa: ASSLITDEQY

j_gene: TRBJ1-2
v_gene: TRBV28
CDR3aa: ASTQLLGGYT

j_gene: TRBJ1-6
v_gene: TRBV5-1
CDR3aa: ASSLTGSSYNSPLH

j_gene: TRBJ1-1
v_gene: TRBV4-2
CDR3aa: ASSRSPTGLTEAF

j_gene: TRBJ1-2
v_gene: TRBV7-8
CDR3aa: ASSEQVNYGYT

j_gene: TRBJ1-3
v_gene: TRBV11-2
CDR3aa: ASSLGQADTIY

j_gene: TRBJ2-1
v_gene: TRBV5-1
CDR3aa: ASSLAAGSGEQF

j_gene: TRBJ1-4
v_gene: TRBV6-6
CDR3aa: ASSPTDFATNEKLF

j_gene: TRBJ1-4
v_gene: TRBV27
CDR3aa: ASSSARFNEKLF

j_gene: TRBJ2-2
v_gene: TRBV21-1
CDR3aa: ASSNPRDRTGELF

j_gene: TRBJ1-2
v_gene: TRBV14
CDR3aa: ASSRDQDRRYGYT

j_gene: TRBJ1-1
v_gene: TRBV11-3
CDR3aa: ASSLAGDTEAF

j_gene: TRBJ2-7
v_gene: TRBV19
CDR3aa: ASSTGRVDYEQY

j_gene: TRBJ2-7
v_gene: TRBV5-8
CDR3aa: ASSPEDRLNWAYEQY

j_gene: TRBJ1-2
v_gene: TRBV3-1/TRBV3-2
CDR3aa: ASSLGQGAVYGYT

j_gene: TRBJ1-6
v_gene: TRBV6-5
CDR3aa: ASRKQGSTSPLH

j_gene: TRBJ1-5
v_gene: TRBV18
CDR3aa: ASSPGNQPQH

j_gene: TRBJ2-2
v_gene: TRBV25-1
CDR3aa: ASSELWGTNTGELF

j_gene: TRBJ2-4
v_gene: TRBV19
CDR3aa: ASSGRNGRAKNIQY